The 10 T cell receptor beta chains given below trace back to one sample, sequenced in a study of T cells in Graves' hyperthyroidism and ophthalmopathy. TCR beta CDR3 region amplification was performed from RNA transcripts. RT-PCR in the first round (using the HTBI primer set) targeted the TCR CDR3. MiXCR, applied by TCRdb to the multiplex PCR reads, yields one record per CDR3 protein. The sample consists of some 400,000 distinct CDR3 sequences, approximately 15% of them appearing once. The sequenced sample was blood. These receptors all stem from a woman aged 55 to 70 with Graves' hyperthyroidism.

This clonotype was found many times. The V and J genes are TRBV2 and TRBJ2-7; 7 bases are a match to TRBD1. Germline V gene lookup returns CDR1 SNHLY and CDR2 FYNNEI. After removal of 4 bases from V and 6 bases from J, the junction contained 9 bases not matched to a gene. The CDR3 loop spans 14 amino acids. The DNA of the CDR3 is TGTGCCAGCAGTGTATCACGACAGGGCAGCGAGCAGTACTTC. This gives the protein CASSVSRQGSEQYF.

This clonotype was counted many times. This chain connects TRBV10-3 to TRBJ2-7; weak D call: TRBD2 (5 bases). V lost 2 bases and J 0 bases, leaving 11 bases between the germline ends. CDR3 length: 15 residues. Germline V lookup: CDR1 ENHRY, CDR2 SYGVKD. Here the CDR3 reads CAISENWESSYEQYF. CDR3 bases: TGTGCCATCAGTGAGAACTGGGAGAGCTCCTACGAGCAGTACTTC.

V gene TRBV7-9 combines with J gene TRBJ2-1, with 7 nucleotides matching TRBD1. This CDR3 comprises 14 residues. Trimming cost V 5 bases and J 8 bases; bases outside gene matches: 9. CDR1 and CDR2 (germline): SEHNR, FQNEAQ (reference sequence). Written as DNA, the CDR3 is TGTGCCAGCAGCCGCGGACAGGCCAGGGATGAGCAGTTCTTC. This sequence encodes CASSRGQARDEQFF.

This clonotype was counted a few times. This chain uses TRBV4-2 with TRBJ1-2; 9 nucleotides agree with TRBD1. The CDR3 is 17 amino acids. CDR1 is LGHNA and CDR2 is YNFKEQ in the germline V gene. Unmatched junction bases numbered 6, after V lost 0 bases and J lost 1 base. In DNA form, the CDR3 reads TGTGCCAGCAGCCAAGAGATACAGGGGGCGGGTAACTATGGCTACACCTTC. Translation gives CASSQEIQGAGNYGYTF.

This clonotype was seen at least ten times. The rearrangement links TRBV7-8 to TRBJ1-2, with TRBD1 as a possible D gene (5 bases). Trimming cost V 4 bases and J 4 bases, with 25 bases left between them. This CDR3 spans 18 amino acids. Germline V lookup: CDR1 SGHVS, CDR2 FQNEAQ. Here the CDR3 reads CASSSRYRTEDKFYGYTF. CDR3 nucleotides: TGTGCCAGCAGCTCTAGGTACCGGACCGAGGACAAATTCTATGGCTACACCTTC.

This clonotype was counted ten times or more. The V and J genes are TRBV7-9 and TRBJ2-3; TRBD2 might be the D (6 bases). Germline assignment: CDR1 SEHNR and CDR2 FQNEAQ (reference sequence). This CDR3 spans 14 amino acids. The germline V and J ends were trimmed by 7 bases and 5 bases, with 16 bases remaining between them. CDR3 sequence reads: CASKGTSEGDTQYF. DNA for the CDR3: TGTGCCAGCAAAGGGACTTCCGAGGGAGATACGCAGTATTTT.

This clonotype has ten or more counts. The chain uses TRBV5-1 and TRBJ2-7; 9 bases fit TRBD1. After removal of 4 bases from V and 3 bases from J, the junction contained 5 bases not matched to a gene. The germline V gene encodes CDR1 SGHRS and CDR2 YFSETQ. The CDR3 is 14 amino acids. The CDR3 loop is CASSTDRGLYEQYF. The DNA for the CDR3 is TGCGCCAGCAGCACGGACAGGGGTCTCTACGAGCAGTACTTC.

The CDR3 loop reads CASSEYTAGTVGGYTF. CDR3 bases: TGTGCCAGCAGTGAATATACCGCCGGGACAGTAGGCGGCTACACCTTC. The chain has TRBV25-1 and TRBJ1-2, with TRBD1 matching over 7 bases. This CDR3 is built from 16 residues. Germline loops: CDR1 MGHDK, CDR2 SYGVNS. The junction had 12 bases not matched to a gene; V was cut back by 0 bases and J by 8 bases.

As to this clonotype: This could be a read error, since a much larger clone is one nucleotide away. This chain joins TRBV5-1 and TRBJ1-5, with D possibly TRBD1 on 5 matching bases. CDR3 length: 14 amino acids. V lost 0 bases to trimming and J lost 3 bases, with 7 bases between them. Germline values: CDR1 SGHRS, CDR2 YFSETQ. The DNA of the CDR3 is TGCGCCAGCAGCTTGGATGGGGCCAATCAGCCCCAGCATTTT. It encodes CASSLDGANQPQHF.

This chain joins TRBV3-1 and TRBJ2-5; possible D gene TRBD2, 6 bases. This CDR3 is built from 14 residues. Per germline, CDR1 LGHDT and CDR2 YNNKEL (reference sequence). V was pared by 0 bases and J by 7 bases, with 12 bases between. CDR3 in amino acids: CASSQDGGPGTQYF. The CDR3 bases are TGTGCCAGCAGCCAAGATGGAGGGCCGGGGACCCAGTACTTC.